Listed below are T cell receptor beta chains from one sample, sequenced in a study of cytomegalovirus exposure and HLA in healthy donors. Sequencing was performed with immunoSEQ multiplex PCR; in TCRdb, only in-frame clones are kept and a portion is missing. Of over 150,000 clones listed, just under 80% were seen once; the top ten hold 3.1%. Sequencing was done on a sample of PBMCs. The receptor set was obtained from a woman in her fifties or sixties in good health and CMV-seropositive. CDR3s include the opening cysteine and the closing phenylalanine or tryptophan. The D gene is left open where the match is weak. The size field is filled for only some rows; it gives once, few, many or a size class.

clone size: once
J gene: TRBJ2-1
V gene: TRBV7-8
D gene: .
CDR3 protein: CASSTSRARNEQFF
CDR3 DNA: TGTGCCAGCAGCACTAGTCGGGCAAGAAATGAGCAGTTCTTC

clone size: .
J gene: TRBJ2-5
V gene: TRBV25-1
D gene: .
CDR3 protein: CASSVRGALETQYF
CDR3 DNA: TGTGCCAGCAGTGTTCGGGGGGCATTGGAGACCCAGTACTTC

clone size: once
J gene: TRBJ1-5
V gene: TRBV19
D gene: .
CDR3 protein: CASSGSTGSPQHF
CDR3 DNA: TGTGCCAGTAGTGGGAGCACAGGGTCGCCCCAGCATTTT

clone size: .
J gene: TRBJ2-1
V gene: TRBV18
D gene: .
CDR3 protein: CASSPTTGSYNEQFF
CDR3 DNA: TGTGCCAGCTCACCAACAACAGGGTCCTACAATGAGCAGTTCTTC

clone size: .
J gene: TRBJ2-6
V gene: TRBV5-8
D gene: .
CDR3 protein: CASTRTSISGANGLTF
CDR3 DNA: TGTGCCAGCACAAGGACGTCTATCTCTGGGGCCAACGGCCTGACTTTC

clone size: .
J gene: TRBJ2-5
V gene: TRBV7-2
D gene: .
CDR3 protein: CASSPYREIYETQYF
CDR3 DNA: TGTGCCAGCAGCCCGTACAGGGAGATATATGAGACCCAGTACTTC

clone size: .
J gene: TRBJ2-3
V gene: TRBV9
D gene: TRBD2
CDR3 protein: CASSSGLAGPRFTDTQYF
CDR3 DNA: TGTGCCAGCAGCTCGGGACTAGCGGGGCCGCGCTTCACAGATACGCAGTATTTT

clone size: .
J gene: TRBJ1-4
V gene: TRBV19
D gene: TRBD1
CDR3 protein: CASSIKFLGTDGNEKLFF
CDR3 DNA: TGTGCCAGTAGTATAAAATTCCTCGGGACAGATGGAAATGAAAAACTGTTTTTT

clone size: .
J gene: TRBJ1-1
V gene: TRBV11-2
D gene: TRBD1
CDR3 protein: CASSRGQGARKNTEAFF
CDR3 DNA: TGTGCCAGCAGCCGGGGACAGGGGGCGCGAAAGAACACTGAAGCTTTCTTT

clone size: .
J gene: TRBJ1-1
V gene: TRBV5-4
D gene: TRBD1
CDR3 protein: CASSRPQGANTEAFF
CDR3 DNA: TGTGCCAGCAGCCGGCCGCAGGGGGCTAACACTGAAGCTTTCTTT

clone size: .
J gene: TRBJ2-5
V gene: TRBV29-1
D gene: .
CDR3 protein: CSVGTPGGETQYF
CDR3 DNA: TGCAGCGTCGGGACACCCGGGGGGGAGACCCAGTACTTC